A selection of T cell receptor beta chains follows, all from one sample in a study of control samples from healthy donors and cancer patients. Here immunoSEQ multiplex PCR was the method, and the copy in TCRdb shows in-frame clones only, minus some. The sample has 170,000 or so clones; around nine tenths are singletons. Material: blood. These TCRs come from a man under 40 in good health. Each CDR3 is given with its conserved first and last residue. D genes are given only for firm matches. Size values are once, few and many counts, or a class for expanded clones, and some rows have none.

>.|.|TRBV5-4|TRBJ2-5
TGTGCCAGCAGCTTGCAGTTAGGACTACAGACCCAAGAGACCCAGTACTTC
CASSLQLGLQTQETQYF
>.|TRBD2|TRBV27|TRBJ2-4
TGTGCCAGCAGCCTATGGGGGGGTCCAAAAAACATTCAGTACTTC
CASSLWGGPKNIQYF
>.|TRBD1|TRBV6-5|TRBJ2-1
TGTGCCAGCAGTTACTCAGGACAGGGGGGGAACAATGAGCAGTTCTTC
CASSYSGQGGNNEQFF
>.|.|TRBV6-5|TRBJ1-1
TGTGCCAGCAGCCGTAGACAGATGAACACTGAAGCTTTCTTT
CASSRRQMNTEAFF
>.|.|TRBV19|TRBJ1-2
TGTGCCAGTAGTACGTACGGTACCCTGGATGGCTACACCTTC
CASSTYGTLDGYTF
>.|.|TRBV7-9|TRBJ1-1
TGTGCCAGCAGCTTAGCGAATGTCCCCACTGAAGCTTTCTTT
CASSLANVPTEAFF
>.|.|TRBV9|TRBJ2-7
TGTGCCAGCAGCGTAGACGGGACATACCCCTACGAGCAGTACTTC
CASSVDGTYPYEQYF
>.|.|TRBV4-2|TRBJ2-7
TGTGCCAGCAGCCAAGGGGGGGCGGGGGCGGCCTACGAGCAGTACTTC
CASSQGGAGAAYEQYF
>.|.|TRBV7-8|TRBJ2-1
TGTGCCAGCAGCTTAAACGTTGCAGCGGTCTCCTACAATGAGCAGTTCTTC
CASSLNVAAVSYNEQFF
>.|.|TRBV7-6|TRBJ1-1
TGTGCCAGCAGCTTAGCTCCCTCGACTCGGGGCACTGAAGCTTTCTTT
CASSLAPSTRGTEAFF
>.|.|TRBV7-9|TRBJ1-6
TGTGCCAGCAGCTTAGCGGGGAGGCCACCCCTCCACTTT
CASSLAGRPPLHF
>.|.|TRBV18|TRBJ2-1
TGTGCCAGCTCACCCGAAGGGGTACCATACAATGAGCAGTTCTTC
CASSPEGVPYNEQFF
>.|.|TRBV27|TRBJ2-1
TGTGCCAGCAGTTTAAGGTACTCGAGCTCCTACAATGAGCAGTTCTTC
CASSLRYSSSYNEQFF
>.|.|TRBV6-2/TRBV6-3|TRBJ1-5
TGTGCCAGCAGTTACTCCTTGGCCGGGTTCGGCAATCAGCCCCAGCATTTT
CASSYSLAGFGNQPQHF
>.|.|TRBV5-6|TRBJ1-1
TGTGCCAGCAGCCTCCAGGGCACTGAAGCTTTCTTT
CASSLQGTEAFF
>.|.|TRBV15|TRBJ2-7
TGTGCCACCAGCAGAACAAATACTAGGCCCTACGAGCAGTACTTC
CATSRTNTRPYEQYF
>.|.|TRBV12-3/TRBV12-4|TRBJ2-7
TGTGCCAGCAGTTTGACCCGAAGGGACGAGCAGTACTTC
CASSLTRRDEQYF
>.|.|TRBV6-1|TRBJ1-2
TGTGCCAGCAGTGAATCCGGGGAAGTTCGGGTCTACACCTTC
CASSESGEVRVYTF
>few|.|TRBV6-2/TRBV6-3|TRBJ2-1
TGTGCCAGCAGCTCGCTTAGGACGCGGCGGGGTAATGAGCAGTTCTTC
CASSSLRTRRGNEQFF
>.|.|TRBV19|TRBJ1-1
TGTGCCAGTAGTATAGGGGGAATGTACACTGAAGCTTTCTTT
CASSIGGMYTEAFF
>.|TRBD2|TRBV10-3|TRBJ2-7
TGTGCCATCAGGTACACTAGCGAGACCTACGAGCAGTACTTC
CAIRYTSETYEQYF
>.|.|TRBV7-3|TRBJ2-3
TGTGCCAGCAGCGTCCTAGGCACAGATACGCAGTATTTT
CASSVLGTDTQYF
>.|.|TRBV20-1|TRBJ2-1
TGCAGTGCTCTGTTTTCCAATGAGCAGTTCTTC
CSALFSNEQFF
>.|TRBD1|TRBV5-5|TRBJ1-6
TGTGCCAGCAGCCCTAGGGTGGGACAGGGCGGTTCACCCCTCCACTTT
CASSPRVGQGGSPLHF
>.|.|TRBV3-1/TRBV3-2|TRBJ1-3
TGTGCCAGCAGCCAGGGGGTCCCCTCTGGAAACACCATATATTTT
CASSQGVPSGNTIYF
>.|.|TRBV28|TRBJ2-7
TGTGCCAGCAGTGCGTTAGTTAAGGGGGGGGGCAGCTACGAGCAGTACTTC
CASSALVKGGGSYEQYF
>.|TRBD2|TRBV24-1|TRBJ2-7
TGTGCCACCAGTGGTAAGAGCGGGAGGGAGTCCTACGAGCAGTACTTC
CATSGKSGRESYEQYF
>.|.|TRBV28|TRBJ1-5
TGTGCCAGCAGGTACCCCGGGCCCTCCCAGCCCCAGCATTTT
CASRYPGPSQPQHF
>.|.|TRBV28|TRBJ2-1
TGTGCCAGCAGTACCCGTCAGGGGCGCAATGAGCAGTTCTTC
CASSTRQGRNEQFF
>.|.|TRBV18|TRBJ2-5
TGTGCCAGCTCGATTACCCACGGGGAATCGGAGACCCAGTACTTC
CASSITHGESETQYF
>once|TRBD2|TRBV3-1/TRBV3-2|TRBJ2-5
TGTGCCAGCAGCCCCCAAATCACTAGCGGGGAGACCCAGTACTTC
CASSPQITSGETQYF
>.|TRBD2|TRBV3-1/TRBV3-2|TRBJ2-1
TGTGCCAGCAGCCAAGCAGGCCTAGCGGATAATGAGCAGTTCTTC
CASSQAGLADNEQFF
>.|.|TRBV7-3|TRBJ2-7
TGTGCCAGCAGCTTAGCGGTAGACTACGAGCAGTACTTC
CASSLAVDYEQYF
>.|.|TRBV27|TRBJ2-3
TGTGCCAGCAGTTTATTCGTAGGGGCTTACACAGATACGCAGTATTTT
CASSLFVGAYTDTQYF
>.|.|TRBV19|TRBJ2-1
TGTGCCACTTCGGGGGATTTGGGTAATGAGCAGTTCTTC
CATSGDLGNEQFF
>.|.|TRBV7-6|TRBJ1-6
TGTGCCAGCAGCTTACGAGAAGGTTCGAGCTCCTATAATTCACCCCTCCACTTT
CASSLREGSSSYNSPLHF
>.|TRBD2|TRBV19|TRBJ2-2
TGTGCCAGCTCCGGGACTAGCGTTAACACCGGGGAGCTGTTTTTT
CASSGTSVNTGELFF
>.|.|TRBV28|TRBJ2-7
TGTGCCAGCAGTTTACCGGTAGTCAACGAGCAGTACTTC
CASSLPVVNEQYF
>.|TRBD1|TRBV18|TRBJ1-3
TGTGCCAGCTCACCGGGGACAGTCTTTGGAAACACCATATATTTT
CASSPGTVFGNTIYF
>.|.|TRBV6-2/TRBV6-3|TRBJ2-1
TGTGCCAGCAGTCCCACTAGATACAATGAGCAGTTCTTC
CASSPTRYNEQFF
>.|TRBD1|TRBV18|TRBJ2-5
TGTGCCAGCTCATCGACAGGGGGAAAGGAGACCCAGTACTTC
CASSSTGGKETQYF
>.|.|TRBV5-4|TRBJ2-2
TGTGCCAGCACCCCCACCTACGCGGATCGGAACACCGGGGAGCTGTTTTTT
CASTPTYADRNTGELFF
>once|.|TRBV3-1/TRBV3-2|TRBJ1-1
TGTGCCAGCAGCCAAGGGCAGAACACTGAAGCTTTCTTT
CASSQGQNTEAFF
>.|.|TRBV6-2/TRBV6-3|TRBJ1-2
TGTGCCAGCAGTTACGACCAAAGCTACACCTTC
CASSYDQSYTF
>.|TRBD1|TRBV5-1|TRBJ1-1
TGCGCCAGTAGGACAGGGGGCAACTCTGAAGCTTTCTTT
CASRTGGNSEAFF
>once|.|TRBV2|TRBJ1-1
TGTGCCAGCAGTGATAGAGGGAGGAACACTGAAGCTTTCTTT
CASSDRGRNTEAFF
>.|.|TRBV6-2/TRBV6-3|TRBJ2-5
TGTGCCAGCAGTTACGGCCCGAGGGAGACCCAGTACTTC
CASSYGPRETQYF
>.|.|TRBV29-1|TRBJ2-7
TGCAGCGTTGAAACAGGTTACGAGCAGTACTTC
CSVETGYEQYF
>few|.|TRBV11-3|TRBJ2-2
TGTGCCAGCAGCCGATCCGGGGAAAGGAGCGGGGAGCTGTTTTTT
CASSRSGERSGELFF
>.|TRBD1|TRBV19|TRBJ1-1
TGTGCCAGTAGTGAACAGGGGGCTGATGAAGCTTTCTTT
CASSEQGADEAFF
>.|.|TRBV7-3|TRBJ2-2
TGTGCCAGCAGCTTAAATTCGATAGACAACACCGGGGAGCTGTTTTTT
CASSLNSIDNTGELFF
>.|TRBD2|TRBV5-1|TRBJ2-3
TGCGCCAGCAGCTTAGCTAGCGGGGACACAGATACGCAGTATTTT
CASSLASGDTDTQYF
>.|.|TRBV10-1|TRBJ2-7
TGCGCCAGCAGTGAGACGGGCAGCTACGAGCAGTACTTC
CASSETGSYEQYF
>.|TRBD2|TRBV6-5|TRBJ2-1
TGTGCCAGCAGTCGAAGCGGGGGGAATGAGCAGTTCTTC
CASSRSGGNEQFF
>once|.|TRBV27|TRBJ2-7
TGTGCCAGCCCGGGGGAGGCCGTCGAGCAGTACTTC
CASPGEAVEQYF